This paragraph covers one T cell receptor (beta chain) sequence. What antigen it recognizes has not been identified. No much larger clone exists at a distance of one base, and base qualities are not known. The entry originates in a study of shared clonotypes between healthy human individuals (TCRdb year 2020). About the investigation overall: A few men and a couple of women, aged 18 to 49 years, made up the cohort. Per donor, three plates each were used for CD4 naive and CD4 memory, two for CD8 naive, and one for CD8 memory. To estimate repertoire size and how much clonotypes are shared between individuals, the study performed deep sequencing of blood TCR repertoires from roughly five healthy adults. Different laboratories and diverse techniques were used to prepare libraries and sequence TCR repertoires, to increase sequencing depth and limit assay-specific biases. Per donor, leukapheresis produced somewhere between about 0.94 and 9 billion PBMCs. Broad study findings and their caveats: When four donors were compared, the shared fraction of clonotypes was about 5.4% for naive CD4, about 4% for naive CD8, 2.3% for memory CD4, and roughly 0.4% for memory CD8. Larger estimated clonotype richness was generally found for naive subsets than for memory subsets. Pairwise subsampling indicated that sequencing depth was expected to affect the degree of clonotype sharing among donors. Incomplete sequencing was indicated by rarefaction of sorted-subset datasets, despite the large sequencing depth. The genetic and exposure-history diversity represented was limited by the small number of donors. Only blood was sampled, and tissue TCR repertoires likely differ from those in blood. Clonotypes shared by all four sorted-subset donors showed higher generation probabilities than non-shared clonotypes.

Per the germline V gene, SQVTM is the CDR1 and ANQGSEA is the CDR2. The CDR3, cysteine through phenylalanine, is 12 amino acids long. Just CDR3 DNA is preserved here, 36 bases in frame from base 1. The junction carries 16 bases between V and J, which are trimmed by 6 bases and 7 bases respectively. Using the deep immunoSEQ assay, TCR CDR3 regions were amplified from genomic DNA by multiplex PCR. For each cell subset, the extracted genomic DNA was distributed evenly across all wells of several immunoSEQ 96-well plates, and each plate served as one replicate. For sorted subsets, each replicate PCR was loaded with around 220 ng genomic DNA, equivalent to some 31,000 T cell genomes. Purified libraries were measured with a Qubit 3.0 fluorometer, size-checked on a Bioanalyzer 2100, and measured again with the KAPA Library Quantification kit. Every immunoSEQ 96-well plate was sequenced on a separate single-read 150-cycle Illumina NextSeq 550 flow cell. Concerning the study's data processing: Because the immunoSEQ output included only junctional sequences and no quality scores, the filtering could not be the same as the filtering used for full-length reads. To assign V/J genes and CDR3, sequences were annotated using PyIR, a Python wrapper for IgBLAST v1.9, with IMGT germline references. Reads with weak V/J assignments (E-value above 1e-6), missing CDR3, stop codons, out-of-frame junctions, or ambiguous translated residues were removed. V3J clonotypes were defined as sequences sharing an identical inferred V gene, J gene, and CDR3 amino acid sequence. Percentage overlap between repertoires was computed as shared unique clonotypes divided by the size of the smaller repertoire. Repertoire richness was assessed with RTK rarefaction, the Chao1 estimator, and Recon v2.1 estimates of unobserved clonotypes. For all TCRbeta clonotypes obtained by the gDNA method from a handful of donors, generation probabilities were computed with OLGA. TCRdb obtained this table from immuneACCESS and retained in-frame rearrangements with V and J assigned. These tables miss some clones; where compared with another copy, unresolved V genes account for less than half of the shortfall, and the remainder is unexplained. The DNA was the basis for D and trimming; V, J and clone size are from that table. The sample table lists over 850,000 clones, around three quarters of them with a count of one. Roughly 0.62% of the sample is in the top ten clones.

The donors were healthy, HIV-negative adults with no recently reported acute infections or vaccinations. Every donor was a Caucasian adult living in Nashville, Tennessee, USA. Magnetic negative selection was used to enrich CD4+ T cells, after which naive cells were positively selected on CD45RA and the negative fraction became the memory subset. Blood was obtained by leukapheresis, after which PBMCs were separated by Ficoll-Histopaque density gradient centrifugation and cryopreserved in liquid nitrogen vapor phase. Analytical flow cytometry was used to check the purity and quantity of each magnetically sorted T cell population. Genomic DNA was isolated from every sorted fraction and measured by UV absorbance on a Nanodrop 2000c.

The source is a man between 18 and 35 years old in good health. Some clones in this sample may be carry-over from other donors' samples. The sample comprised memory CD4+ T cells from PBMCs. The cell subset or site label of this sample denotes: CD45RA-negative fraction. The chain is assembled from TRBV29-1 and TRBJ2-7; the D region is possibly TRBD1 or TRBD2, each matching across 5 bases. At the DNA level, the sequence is TGCAGCGTCTTGGGGGTTGAGGGGGAGCAGTACTTC. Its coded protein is CSVLGVEGEQYF.